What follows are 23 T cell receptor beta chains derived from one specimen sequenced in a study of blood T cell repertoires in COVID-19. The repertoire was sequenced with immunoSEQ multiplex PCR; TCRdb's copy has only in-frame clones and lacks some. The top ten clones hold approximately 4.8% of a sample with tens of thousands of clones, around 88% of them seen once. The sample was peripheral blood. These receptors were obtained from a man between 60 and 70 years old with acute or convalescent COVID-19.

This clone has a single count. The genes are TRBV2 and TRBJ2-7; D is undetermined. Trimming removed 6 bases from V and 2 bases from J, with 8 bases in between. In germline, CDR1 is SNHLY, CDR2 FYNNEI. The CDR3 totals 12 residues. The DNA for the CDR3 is TGTGCCAGCAGCCAACAAGCCTACGAGCAGTACTTC. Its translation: CASSQQAYEQYF.

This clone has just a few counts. DNA of the CDR3: TGTGCCAGCATCGAGCAGACTCGTCGGGAGCAGTTCTTC. This translates into CASIEQTRREQFF. The chain carries TRBV6-6 and TRBJ2-1; D gene uncertain. Germline V gives CDR1 MNHNY, CDR2 SVGAGI (reference sequence). Trimming removed 7 bases at V and 10 bases at J, with 17 bases between. The CDR3 covers 13 residues.

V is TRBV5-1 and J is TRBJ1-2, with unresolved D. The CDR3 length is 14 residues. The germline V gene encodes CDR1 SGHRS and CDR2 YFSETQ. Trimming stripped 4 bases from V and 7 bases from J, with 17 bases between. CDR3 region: CASSPRPSGGGYTF. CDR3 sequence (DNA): TGCGCCAGCAGCCCCAGACCGAGCGGCGGTGGCTACACCTTC. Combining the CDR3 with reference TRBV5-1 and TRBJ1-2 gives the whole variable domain KAGVTQTPRYLIKTRGQQVTLSCSPISGHRSVSWYQQTPGQGLQFLFEYFSETQRNKGNFPGRFSGRQFSNSRSEMNVSTLELGDSALYLCASSPRPSGGGYTFGSGTRLTVV.

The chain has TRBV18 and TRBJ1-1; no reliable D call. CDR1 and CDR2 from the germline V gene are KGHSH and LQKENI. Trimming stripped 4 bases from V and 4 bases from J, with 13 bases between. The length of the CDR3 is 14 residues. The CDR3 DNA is TGTGCCAGCTCACGTGAGAGGGTTTCCACTGAAGCTTTCTTT. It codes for CASSRERVSTEAFF.

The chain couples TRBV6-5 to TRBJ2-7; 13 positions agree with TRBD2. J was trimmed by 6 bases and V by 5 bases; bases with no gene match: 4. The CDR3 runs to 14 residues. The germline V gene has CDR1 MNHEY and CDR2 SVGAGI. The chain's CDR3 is CASSTSGRAVEQYF. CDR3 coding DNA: TGTGCCAGCAGTACTAGCGGGAGGGCAGTCGAGCAGTACTTC.

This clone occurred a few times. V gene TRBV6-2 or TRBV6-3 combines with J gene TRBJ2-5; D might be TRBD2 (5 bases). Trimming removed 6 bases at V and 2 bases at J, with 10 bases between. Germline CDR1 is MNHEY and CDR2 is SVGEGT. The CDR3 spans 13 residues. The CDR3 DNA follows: TGTGCCAGCAGCCGACGGGGTCAAGAGACCCAGTACTTC. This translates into CASSRRGQETQYF.

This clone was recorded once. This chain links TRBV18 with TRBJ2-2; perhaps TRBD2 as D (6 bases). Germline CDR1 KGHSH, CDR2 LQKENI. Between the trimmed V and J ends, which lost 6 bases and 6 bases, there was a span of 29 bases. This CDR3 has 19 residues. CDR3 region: CASSAQPVNGGITAGELFF. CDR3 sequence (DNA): TGTGCCAGCTCTGCCCAACCGGTCAACGGCGGGATCACGGCCGGGGAGCTGTTTTTT.

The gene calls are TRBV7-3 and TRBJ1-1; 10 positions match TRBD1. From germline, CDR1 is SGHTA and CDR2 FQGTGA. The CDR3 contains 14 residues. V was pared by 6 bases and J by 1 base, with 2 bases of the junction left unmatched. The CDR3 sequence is CASSRDRGNTEAFF. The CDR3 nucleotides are TGTGCCAGCAGTCGGGACAGGGGGAACACTGAAGCTTTCTTT.

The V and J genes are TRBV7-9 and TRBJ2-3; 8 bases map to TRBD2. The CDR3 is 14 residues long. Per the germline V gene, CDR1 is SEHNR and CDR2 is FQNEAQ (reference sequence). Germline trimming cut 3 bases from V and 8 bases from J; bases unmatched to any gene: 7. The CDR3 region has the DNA TGTGCCAGCAGCTTCAGCGGGAGATGGGGTACGCAGTATTTT. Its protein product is CASSFSGRWGTQYF.

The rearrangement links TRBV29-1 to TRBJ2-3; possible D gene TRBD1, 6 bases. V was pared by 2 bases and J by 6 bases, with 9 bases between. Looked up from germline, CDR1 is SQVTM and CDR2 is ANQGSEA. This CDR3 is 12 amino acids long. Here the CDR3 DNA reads TGCAGCGTTGAATGGGGGCAGGATACGCAGTATTTT. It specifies CSVEWGQDTQYF.

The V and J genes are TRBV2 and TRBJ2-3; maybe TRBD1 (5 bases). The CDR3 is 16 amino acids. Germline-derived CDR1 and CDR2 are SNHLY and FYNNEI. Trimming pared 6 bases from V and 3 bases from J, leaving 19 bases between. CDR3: CASRPYTTDLTDTQYF. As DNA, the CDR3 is TGTGCCAGCAGGCCTTACACGACAGACCTAACAGATACGCAGTATTTT.

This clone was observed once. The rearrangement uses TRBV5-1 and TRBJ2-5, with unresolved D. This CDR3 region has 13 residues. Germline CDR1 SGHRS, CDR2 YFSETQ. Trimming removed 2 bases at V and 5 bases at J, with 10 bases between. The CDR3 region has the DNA TGCGCCAGCAGCTTAACGGGTTGGGAGACCCAGTACTTC. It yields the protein CASSLTGWETQYF.

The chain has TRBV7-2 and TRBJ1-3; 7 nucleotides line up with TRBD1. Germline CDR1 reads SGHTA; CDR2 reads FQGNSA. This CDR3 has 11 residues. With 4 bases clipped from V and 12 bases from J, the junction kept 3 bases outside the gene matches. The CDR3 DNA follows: TGTGCCAGCAGCTCGGGACAGAACATATATTTT. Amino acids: CASSSGQNIYF.

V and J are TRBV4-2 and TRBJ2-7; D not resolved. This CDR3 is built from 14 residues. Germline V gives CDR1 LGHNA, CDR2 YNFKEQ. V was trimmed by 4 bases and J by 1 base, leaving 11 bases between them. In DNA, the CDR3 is TGTGCCAGCAGCCCCCCCAGAAGATCCTACGAGCAGTACTTC. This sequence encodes CASSPPRRSYEQYF.

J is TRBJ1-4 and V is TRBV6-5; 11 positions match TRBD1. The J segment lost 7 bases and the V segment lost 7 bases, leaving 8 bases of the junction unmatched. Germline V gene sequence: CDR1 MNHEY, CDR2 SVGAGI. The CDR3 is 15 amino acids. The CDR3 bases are TGTGCCAGCACCCTAGGGGGGACAGGGGGTGAAAAACTGTTTTTT. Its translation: CASTLGGTGGEKLFF.

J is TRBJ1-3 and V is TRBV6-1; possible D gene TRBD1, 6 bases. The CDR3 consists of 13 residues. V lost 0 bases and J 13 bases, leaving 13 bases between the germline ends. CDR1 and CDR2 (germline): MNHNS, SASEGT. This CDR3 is CASSEALGQLIYF. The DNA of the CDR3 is TGTGCCAGCAGTGAAGCCCTAGGACAGTTGATATATTTT.

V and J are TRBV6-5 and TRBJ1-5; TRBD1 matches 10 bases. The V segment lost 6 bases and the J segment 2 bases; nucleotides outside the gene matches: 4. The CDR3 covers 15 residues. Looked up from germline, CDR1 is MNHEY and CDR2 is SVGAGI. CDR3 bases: TGTGCCAGCAGGGCCGGGACAGGGGGCAATCAGCCCCAGCATTTT. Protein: CASRAGTGGNQPQHF.

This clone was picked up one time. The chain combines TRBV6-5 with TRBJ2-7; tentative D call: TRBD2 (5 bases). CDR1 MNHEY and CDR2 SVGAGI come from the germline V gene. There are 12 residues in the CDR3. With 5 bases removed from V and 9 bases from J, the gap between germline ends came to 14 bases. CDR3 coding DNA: TGTGCCAGCAGTCCCTCGCTCCGGGGGCAGTACTTC. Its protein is CASSPSLRGQYF.

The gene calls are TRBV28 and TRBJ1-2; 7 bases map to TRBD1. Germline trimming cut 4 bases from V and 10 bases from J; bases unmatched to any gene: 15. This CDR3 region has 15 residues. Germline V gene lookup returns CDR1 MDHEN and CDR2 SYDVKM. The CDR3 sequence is CASSSPTGDPNFYTF. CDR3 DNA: TGTGCCAGCAGTTCCCCAACAGGGGATCCTAACTTCTACACCTTC.

CDR3 sequence: CASSLDLSGRGTYEQYF. CDR3 nucleotide sequence: TGTGCCAGCAGCTTAGATCTCTCGGGGAGGGGAACCTACGAGCAGTACTTC. This chain links TRBV11-2 with TRBJ2-7, with 7 bases that match TRBD2. This CDR3 region has 17 residues. From germline, CDR1 is SGHAT and CDR2 FQNNGV. Trimming cost V 0 bases and J 2 bases; bases outside gene matches: 10.

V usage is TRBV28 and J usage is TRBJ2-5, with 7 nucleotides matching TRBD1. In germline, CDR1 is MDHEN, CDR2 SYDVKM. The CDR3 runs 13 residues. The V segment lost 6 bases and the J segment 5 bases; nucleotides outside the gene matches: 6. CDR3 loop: CASRLQGSETQYF. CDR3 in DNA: TGTGCCAGCAGGTTACAGGGGAGTGAGACCCAGTACTTC. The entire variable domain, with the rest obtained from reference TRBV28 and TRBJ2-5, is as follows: DVKVTQSSRYLVKRTGEKVFLECVQDMDHENMFWYRQDPGLGLRLIYFSYDVKMKEKGDIPEGYSVSREKKERFSLILESASTNQTSMYLCASRLQGSETQYFGPGTRLLVL.

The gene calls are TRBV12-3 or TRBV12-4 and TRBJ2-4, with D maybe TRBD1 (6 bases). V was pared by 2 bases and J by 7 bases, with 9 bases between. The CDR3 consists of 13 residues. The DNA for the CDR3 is TGTGCCAGCAGTTTAAACAGGGTTAACATTCAGTACTTC. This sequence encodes CASSLNRVNIQYF.

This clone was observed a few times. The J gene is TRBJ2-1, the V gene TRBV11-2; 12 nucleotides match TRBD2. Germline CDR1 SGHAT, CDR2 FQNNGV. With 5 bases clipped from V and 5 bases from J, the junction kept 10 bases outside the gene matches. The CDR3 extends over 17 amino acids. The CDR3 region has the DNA TGTGCCAGCAGCCCCCGGCTAGCGGGAGGGCGCCACAATGAGCAGTTCTTC. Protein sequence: CASSPRLAGGRHNEQFF.